This T cell receptor beta chain was obtained from a study of cytomegalovirus exposure and HLA in healthy donors. The PCR ran on 60 Vbeta and 13 Jbeta primers. The protocol was immunoSEQ multiplex PCR, while the TCRdb copy is restricted to in-frame clones and leaves out a portion. The sample shows about 120,000 clones, 8% to 10% of them seen only once. Looked up from germline, CDR1 is LNHNV and CDR2 is YYDKDF (reference sequence). Trimming cost V 8 bases and J 6 bases, with 14 bases left between them. The CDR3 is 12 amino acids. While unrecorded immune exposures were likely, the donors were nominally healthy when sampled.

Sequenced sample: PBMCs. This TCR came from a man aged 30-40 years in good health and CMV-seronegative. The chain employs TRBV15 and TRBJ2-7; D possibly corresponds to TRBD2 (6 bases). DNA of the CDR3: TGTGCCACCGCCGAAGGAGGGAGCGAGCAGTACTTC. Translated, it gives CATAEGGSEQYF.